This TCR beta chain came from a study of shared clonotypes between healthy human individuals (dated by TCRdb to 2018 to 2020). As for the study more broadly: A couple of women and a few men aged 18 to 49 years were included in the cohort. Per donor, three plates each were used for CD4 naive and CD4 memory, two for CD8 naive, and one for CD8 memory. Blood TCR repertoires of roughly five healthy adults were deeply sequenced to estimate repertoire size and the extent of clonotype sharing between individuals. Different laboratories and diverse techniques were used to prepare libraries and sequence TCR repertoires, to increase sequencing depth and limit assay-specific biases. Between about 0.8 and 9 billion PBMCs per donor were obtained by leukapheresis.

CD8 naive samples were obtained by positive selection for CCR7 among CD45RO-negative cells, yielding a CD45RA+CCR7+ population from which TemRA cells were excluded. The donors were healthy, HIV-negative adults with no recently reported acute infections or vaccinations. Every donor was a Caucasian adult residing in Nashville, Tennessee, USA. After blood collection by leukapheresis, PBMCs were isolated using Ficoll-Histopaque density gradient centrifugation and then cryopreserved in the vapor phase of liquid nitrogen. Analytical flow cytometry was used to check the purity and quantity of every magnetically sorted T cell population. Genomic DNA was isolated from every sorted fraction and measured by UV absorbance on a Nanodrop 2000c. Using the deep immunoSEQ assay, TCR CDR3 regions were amplified from genomic DNA by multiplex PCR. Extracted genomic DNA from each cell subset was spread evenly across all wells of several immunoSEQ 96-well plates, with each plate serving as a replicate. For sorted subsets, each replicate PCR was loaded with 150 to 250 ng genomic DNA, equivalent to 30,000 or so T cell genomes. The purified libraries were quantified using a Qubit 3.0 fluorometer, sized with a Bioanalyzer 2100, and then quantified again using the KAPA Library Quantification kit. Every immunoSEQ 96-well plate was sequenced on a dedicated single-read 150-cycle Illumina NextSeq 550 flow cell. As for the authors' bioinformatics: Because the immunoSEQ output held only junctional sequences and lacked quality scores, the filtering could not match the filtering applied to full-length reads. To assign V/J genes and CDR3, sequences were annotated against IMGT germline references using PyIR, a Python wrapper for IgBLAST v1.9. Reads with weak V/J assignments (E-value above 1e-6), missing CDR3, stop codons, out-of-frame junctions, or ambiguous translated residues were removed. V3J clonotypes were defined as sequences sharing the same inferred V gene, J gene, and CDR3 amino acid sequence. Percentage overlap between repertoires was computed as shared unique clonotypes divided by the size of the smaller repertoire. Repertoire richness was assessed with RTK rarefaction, the Chao1 estimator, and Recon v2.1 estimates of unobserved clonotypes. Generation probabilities for all TCRbeta clonotypes obtained by the gDNA method from a handful of donors were computed using OLGA. The clones in this table, taken by TCRdb from immuneACCESS, are in-frame only. Not every clone is retained; where verified, under half of the shortfall comes from an unresolved V gene, and the cause of the rest is unknown. That table gives V, J and clone size, and the DNA gave D and trimming. Within this sample are around 1.9 million clones, with around 93% of them counted one time only. The ten largest clonotypes hold 1.5% to 2% of the sample.

Broader findings and caveats from the paper: Higher generation probabilities were observed for clonotypes shared by all four sorted-subset donors than for non-shared clonotypes. When a handful of donors were compared, the shared fraction of clonotypes was 5% to 6.5% for naive CD4, 3.5% for naive CD8, more than 2% for memory CD4, and 0.3% to 0.5% for memory CD8. Only blood was sampled, and tissue TCR repertoires likely differ from those in blood. The genetic and exposure-history diversity represented was limited by the small number of donors. Naive subsets generally had larger estimated clonotype richness than memory subsets did. Even with the large sequencing depth, rarefaction of the sorted-subset datasets indicated that sequencing was incomplete. Based on pairwise subsampling, the degree of clonotype sharing among donors was expected to be affected by sequencing depth.

As encoded in the germline V gene (reference sequence), CDR1 is DFQATT while CDR2 is SNEGSKA. The CDR3 runs 10 amino acids, cysteine and phenylalanine included. This entry keeps only the CDR3 DNA: 30 bases, framed from base 1. V drops 6 bases and J drops 8 bases, leaving 10 bases in between. Concerning this clone: The antigen it recognizes is unknown. No per-base quality is available; no much larger clone lies one base away.

The sample was naive CD8+ T cells from PBMCs. In the paper's terms, the cell subset or site label means: CD45RA+CCR7+. The chain couples TRBV20-1 to TRBJ1-2; too little of a D gene remains to name it. The receptor was isolated from a man between 18 and 29 years old in good health. Some clones in this sample may be carry-over from other donors' samples. The DNA is as follows: TGCAGTGCCCACCCCCGAGGCTACACCTTC. This translates into CSAHPRGYTF.